A single sample is the source of the 6 T cell receptor beta chains below, sequenced in a study of CD8+CD57+ T cells in acquired aplastic anemia (dated by TCRdb to 2017 to 2018). Patients chosen for sequencing had shown expansion of CD8+CD57+ cells by flow cytometry. Instrument on record: Illumina HiSeq 2000. TCR beta VDJ combination and CDR3 sequence profiling used genomic DNA as the template. TCRdb passed the public sequencing reads through fastp at Q25 and MiXCR, retaining productive beta sequences. Rows with a matching CDR3 protein are joined into one entry that keeps the most common DNA and genes. The sample table holds a few hundred thousand distinct CDR3 sequences, of which 40% to 60% were seen once. Of the sample, roughly 21% falls within the top ten clones. Sequencing was done on a sample of sorted CD4+, CD8+, or CD8+CD57+ T cells (not recorded which) from PBMCs. The receptors come from a human donor with aplastic anemia.

This clonotype was detected many times. V usage is TRBV3-1 and J usage is TRBJ1-6, with TRBD1 identical over 8 bases. The CDR3 loop spans 16 amino acids. V gave up 1 base and J gave up 10 bases; unmatched junction bases: 9. The germline V gene encodes CDR1 LGHDT and CDR2 YNNKEL (reference sequence). The CDR3 nucleotides are TGTGCCAGCAGCCAAGTAATTGGGACAGGTTCCTCACCCCTCCACTTT. Translated, it gives CASSQVIGTGSSPLHF.

V and J are TRBV7-6 and TRBJ2-7; D is tentatively TRBD1 or TRBD2 (6 bases each). The V end was cut by 8 bases, the J end by 5 bases, with 10 bases between. Germline lookup yields CDR1 SGHVS and CDR2 FNYEAQ. This CDR3 spans 11 amino acids. CDR3 amino acids: CASSEGDEQYF. In nucleotides, the CDR3 is TGTGCCAGCTCGGAGGGGGACGAGCAGTACTTC.

Turning to this clonotype: The CDR3 end shows no conserved phenylalanine or tryptophan, and so a read error is likely. This sequence joins TRBV7-6 and TRBJ2-1; maybe TRBD1 (6 bases). The CDR3 totals 12 residues. Germline assignment: CDR1 SGHVS and CDR2 FNYEAQ. Between the trimmed V and J ends, which lost 9 bases and 10 bases, there was a span of 16 bases. The CDR3 region is CASSADRTEQFL. The CDR3 nucleotides read TGTGCCAGTAGCGCCGACAGGACAGAGCAGTTCCTC.

The rearrangement joins TRBV7-9 to TRBJ1-2; 7 bases align to TRBD1. Germline loops: CDR1 SEHNR, CDR2 FQNEAQ (reference sequence). The V segment lost 5 bases and the J segment 3 bases; nucleotides outside the gene matches: 6. This CDR3 region has 14 residues. The CDR3 nucleotides read TGTGCCAGCAGCCACGAAACAGGGGACTATGGCTACACCTTC. Translation gives CASSHETGDYGYTF.

Concerning this clonotype: The germline gene is not matched at one end of the junction; a read error may be the cause. V and J are TRBV9 and TRBJ2-6, with D hard to call. CDR3 size: 15 residues. Germline V CDR1 and CDR2: SGDLS, YYNGEE. The DNA for the CDR3 is TGTGCCAGCAGCGTAGTCCAGTCTGGAGCCAACGTCCTGACTTTC. Protein: CASSVVQSGANVLTF.

This clonotype was seen ten or more times. The V gene is TRBV12-3 or TRBV12-4, the J gene TRBJ1-1; D unclear. The CDR3 is 14 amino acids. V was trimmed by 1 base and J by 3 bases, leaving 9 bases between them. CDR3 nucleotide sequence: TGTGCCAGCAGTTTAGGCCGGGTTGACACTGAAGCTTTCTTT. It specifies CASSLGRVDTEAFF.